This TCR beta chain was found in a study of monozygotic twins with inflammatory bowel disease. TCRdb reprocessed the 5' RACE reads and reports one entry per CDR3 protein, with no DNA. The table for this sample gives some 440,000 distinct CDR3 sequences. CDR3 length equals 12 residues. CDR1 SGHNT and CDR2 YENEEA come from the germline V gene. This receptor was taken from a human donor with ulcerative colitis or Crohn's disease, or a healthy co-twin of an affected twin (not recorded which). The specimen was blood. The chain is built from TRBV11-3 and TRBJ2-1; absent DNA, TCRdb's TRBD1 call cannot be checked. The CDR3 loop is CASSLAGGDRFF.